This T cell receptor beta chain comes out of a study of PD-1 blockade in classical Hodgkin lymphoma. Study results and caveats: The study found that TCR diversity rose significantly by C4D1 in CD4+ but not CD8+ cells. Complete responders possessed baseline diversity comparable to newly diagnosed patients. Patients starting nivolumab less than 1 year after ASCT had lower diversity and were excluded from later analyses. Relapsed/refractory patients reportedly had the lowest baseline TCR diversity, below newly diagnosed patients, who were below healthy donors.

Profiled with immunoSEQ multiplex PCR; TCRdb holds only in-frame clones, not every one. The sample has some 90,000 clones; over 75% are singletons. The length of the CDR3 is 15 residues. CDR1 is SGHRS and CDR2 is YFSETQ in the germline V gene. V lost 1 base, J lost 0 bases, and 8 bases lay in between. Time point here: cycle 4 day 1 (C4D1), after around six weeks of nivolumab. Every patient had relapsed following autologous stem cell transplantation, and cohorts differed in brentuximab vedotin exposure. Worth noting for this clone: Its antigen is not identified.

This receptor was taken from a human donor with classical Hodgkin lymphoma. This sample comprised peripheral blood mononuclear cells (PBMCs), obtained before the fourth cycle of nivolumab. The V gene is TRBV5-1, the J gene TRBJ1-3, with unresolved D. CDR3 DNA sequence: TGCGCCAGCAGCTTGCGTGGCAGCTCTGGAAACACCATATATTTT. Protein: CASSLRGSSGNTIYF.